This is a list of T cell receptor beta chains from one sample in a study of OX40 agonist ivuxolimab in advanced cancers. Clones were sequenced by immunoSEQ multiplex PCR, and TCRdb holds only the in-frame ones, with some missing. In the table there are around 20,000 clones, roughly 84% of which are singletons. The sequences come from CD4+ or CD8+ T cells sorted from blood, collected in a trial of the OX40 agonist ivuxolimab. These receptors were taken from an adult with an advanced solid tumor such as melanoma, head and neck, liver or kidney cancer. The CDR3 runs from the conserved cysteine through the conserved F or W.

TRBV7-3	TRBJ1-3	CASSSLGLSGNTIYF
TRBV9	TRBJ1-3	CASSVGGRDSGNTIYF
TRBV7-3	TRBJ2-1	CASRGGTLNEQFF
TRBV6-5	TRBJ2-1	CASSPTITTVNEQFF
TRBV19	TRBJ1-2	CASSILGRDGYTF
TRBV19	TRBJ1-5	CASSRGGASNQPQHF
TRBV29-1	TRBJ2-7	CSASRPSGLEQYF
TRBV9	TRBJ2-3	CASNRRTSTDTQYF
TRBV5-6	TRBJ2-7	CASSGGGDYEQYF
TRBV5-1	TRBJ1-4	CASSLVGTPNEKLFF
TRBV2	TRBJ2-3	CASSFSPGLAASHLSTDTQYF
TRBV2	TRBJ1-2	CASSSNRGLMYGYTF
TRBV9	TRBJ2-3	CASSERLDFKTDTQYF
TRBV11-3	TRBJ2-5	CASSLEFQETQYF
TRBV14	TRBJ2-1	CASSPPTSGGGSYNEQFF
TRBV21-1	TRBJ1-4	CASRQDSTNEKLFF
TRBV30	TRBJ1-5	CAWSGGANQPQHF
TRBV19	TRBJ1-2	CASRPIFGTAPNYGYTF
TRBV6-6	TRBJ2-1	CASSYPEQFF
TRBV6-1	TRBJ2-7	CASSESFAGAYEQYF
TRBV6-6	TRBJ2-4	CASRAGPKNIQYF
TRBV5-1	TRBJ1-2	CASTRTGANYGYTF
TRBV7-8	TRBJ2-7	CASSRPGQGYEQYF
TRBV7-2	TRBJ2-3	CASRAGILQTDTQYF
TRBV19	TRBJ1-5	CASSIGSGGGGQPQHF
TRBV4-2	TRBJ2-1	CASSQARGASGNNEQFF
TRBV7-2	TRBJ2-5	CASSPREAGIQETQYF
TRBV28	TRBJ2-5	CASSSLGQGRGTQYF
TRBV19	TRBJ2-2	CASSYANTGELFF
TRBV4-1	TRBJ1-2	CASSQDLGGTKYGYTF
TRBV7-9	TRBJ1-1	CASSHPNTEAFF
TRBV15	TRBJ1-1	CATGVEYRAEAFF
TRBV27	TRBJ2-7	CASSLDRPFSPYEQYF
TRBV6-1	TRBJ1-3	CASTGPFSGNTIYF
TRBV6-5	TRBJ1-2	CASSPGRAYGYTF
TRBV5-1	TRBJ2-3	CASSPRVAGVLDTQYF
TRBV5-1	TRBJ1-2	CASSPPGRTNYGYTF
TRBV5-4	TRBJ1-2	CASSLVYGLESYGYTF
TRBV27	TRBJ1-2	CASSLSIRGGGYTF
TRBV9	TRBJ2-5	CASSVEGGQETQYF
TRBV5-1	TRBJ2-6	CASRRKSPGTDSGANVLTF
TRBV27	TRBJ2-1	CASSPSGRAYNEQFF
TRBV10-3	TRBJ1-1	CAISGPKPGQGTMNTEAFF
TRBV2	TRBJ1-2	CARRDTNYGYTF
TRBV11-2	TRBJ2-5	CASSLGAQETQYF
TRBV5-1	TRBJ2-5	CASSLVPRAQETQYF
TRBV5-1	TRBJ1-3	CASSLGTAGFGNTIYF
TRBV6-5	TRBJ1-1	CASSRGSNTEAFF
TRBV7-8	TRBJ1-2	CASSYRDRGYGYTF
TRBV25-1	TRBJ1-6	CASRGAGSSPLHF
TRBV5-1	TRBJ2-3	CASSGEGQVTDTQYF
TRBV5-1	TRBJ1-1	CASSLDAWMNTEAFF
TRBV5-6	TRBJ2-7	CASSLLGSGEQYF
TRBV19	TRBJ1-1	CASSIFRSDSTNTEAFF